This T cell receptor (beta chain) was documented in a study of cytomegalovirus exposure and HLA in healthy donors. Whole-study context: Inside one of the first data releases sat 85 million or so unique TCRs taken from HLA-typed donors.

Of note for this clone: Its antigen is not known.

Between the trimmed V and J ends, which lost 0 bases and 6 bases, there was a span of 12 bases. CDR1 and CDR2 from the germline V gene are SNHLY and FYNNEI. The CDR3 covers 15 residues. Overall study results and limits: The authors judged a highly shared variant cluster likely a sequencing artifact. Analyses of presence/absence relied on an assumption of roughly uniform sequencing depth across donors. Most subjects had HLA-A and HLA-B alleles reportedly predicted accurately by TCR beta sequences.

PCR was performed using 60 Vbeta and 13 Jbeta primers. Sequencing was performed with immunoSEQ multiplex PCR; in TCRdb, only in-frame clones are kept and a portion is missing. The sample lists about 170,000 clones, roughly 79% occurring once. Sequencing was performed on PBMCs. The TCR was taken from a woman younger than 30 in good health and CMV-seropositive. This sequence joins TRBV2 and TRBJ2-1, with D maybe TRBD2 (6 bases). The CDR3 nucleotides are TGTGCCAGCAGTGAAGCAGCGGACTACCTCAATGAGCAGTTCTTC. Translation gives CASSEAADYLNEQFF.